Listed here are 8 T cell receptor beta chains from one sample, sequenced in a study of T cell clonality in common variable immunodeficiency. The data were produced by immunoSEQ multiplex PCR, yet TCRdb's version contains in-frame clones alone and is incomplete. The sample yields 35,000 to 45,000 clones, without any singletons. Sequences were obtained from peripheral blood mononuclear cells. The receptor source for this set is a person aged 18 to 75 in good health.

This clone was detected ten times or more. The read ends 3 residues shy of where the CDR3 ends; the end is completed using the germline J gene. The chain recombines TRBV20-1 with TRBJ1-4; D gene ambiguous. V lost 3 bases, J lost 5 bases, and 25 bases lay in between. Germline values: CDR1 DFQATT, CDR2 SNEGSKA (reference sequence). This CDR3 region has 18 residues. The CDR3 loop is CSARPSSGPFGQNEKLFF. The DNA read from the CDR3 is TGCAGTGCTAGGCCCTCAAGCGGCCCTTTCGGCCAGAATGAAAAA.

Points on this clone: The read ends 3 residues before the CDR3 terminus; that terminus is restored from the germline J gene. This chain links TRBV7-9 with TRBJ2-3; D possibly corresponds to TRBD2 (6 bases). V dropped 1 base and J dropped 2 bases, with 10 bases sitting between them. CDR3 size: 15 residues. Germline V CDR1 and CDR2: SEHNR, FQNEAQ (reference sequence). CDR3 DNA, as far as it was read: TGTGCCAGCAGCTTAGGGGGACTTATCACAGATACG. Translating it yields CASSLGGLITDT. The CDR3 as a whole reads CASSLGGLITDTQYF.

In its sample, this clone was seen many times. The read ends 3 residues before the CDR3 terminus; that terminus is restored from the germline J gene. This chain joins TRBV19 and TRBJ1-5; 8 bases align to TRBD1. CDR3 length equals 16 residues. CDR1 is LNHDA and CDR2 is SQIVND in the germline V gene (reference sequence). V shed 2 bases, J shed 4 bases, and the junction held 7 bases outside the gene matches. The sequenced part of the CDR3 DNA is TGTGCCAGTAGTATAAGAGGACAGGGATTTAATCAGCCC. As protein: CASSIRGQGFNQP. The full-length CDR3 reads as CASSIRGQGFNQPQHF.

This clone was observed at least ten times. The sequenced part of the CDR3 DNA is TGCGCCAGCAGCTTGTCTCCCACAGATACG. It codes for CASSLSPTDT. The entire CDR3 sequence reads CASSLSPTDTQYF. The chain uses TRBV5-1 and TRBJ2-3; no definite D call. Read sequence stops 3 residues before the CDR3 end, and the germline J gene provides the missing end. Trimming removed 1 base from V and 2 bases from J, with 5 bases in between. This CDR3 is built from 13 residues. Looked up from germline, CDR1 is SGHRS and CDR2 is YFSETQ.

This clone was picked up a small number of times. The read falls 3 residues short of the CDR3 end, and the missing part is taken from the germline J gene. The chain combines TRBV7-2 with TRBJ2-3; 7 nucleotides match TRBD1. This CDR3 has 15 amino acids. The germline CDR1 and CDR2 sequences are SGHTA and FQGNSA. The CDR3 is CASSSTGQNQETQYF. The sequenced CDR3 bases are TGTGCCAGCAGCTCCACGGGACAGAACCAAGAGACG.

This clone was found many times. From the germline J gene comes the end of the CDR3, since the read stops 3 residues before it. This chain connects TRBV20-1 to TRBJ2-7; 8 positions agree with TRBD2. This CDR3 is built from 15 residues. The ends lost 0 bases at V and 4 bases at J; junction bases unmatched: 8. Germline CDR1 reads DFQATT; CDR2 reads SNEGSKA (reference sequence). CDR3 bases read: TGCAGTGCTAGAGATGTGCGGGGGGCCGCATACGAG. Its translation: CSARDVRGAAYE. In full, the CDR3 reads CSARDVRGAAYEQYF.

This clone has at least ten counts. The read ends 3 residues early relative to the CDR3; the germline J gene fills the gap. The rearrangement joins TRBV13 to TRBJ1-6, with D possibly matching TRBD1 (5 bases). The germline V gene encodes CDR1 PRHDT and CDR2 FYEKMQ (reference sequence). This CDR3 has 14 amino acids. Deletions cut 5 bases from V and 6 bases from J, with 11 bases between. Incomplete CDR3 DNA: TGTGCCAGCAGCCTGGGGGGTAGTAATTCACCC. This encodes CASSLGGSNSP. The complete CDR3 protein is CASSLGGSNSPLHF. Full variable domain (missing parts from reference TRBV13 and TRBJ1-6): AAGVIQSPRHLIKEKRETATLKCYPIPRHDTVYWYQQGPGQDPQFLISFYEKMQSDKGSIPDRFSAQQFSDYHSELNMSSLELGDSALYFCASSLGGSNSPLHFGNGTRLTVT.

This clone was observed at least ten times. The read ends 3 residues shy of where the CDR3 ends; the end is completed using the germline J gene. The V gene is TRBV20-1, the J gene TRBJ2-2, with D unresolved. Germline lookup yields CDR1 DFQATT and CDR2 SNEGSKA (reference sequence). This CDR3 comprises 13 residues. This CDR3 is CSARWALNEKLFF. CDR3 DNA, as far as it was read: TGCAGTGCTAGATGGGCCTTAAATGAAAAG.